These 23 T cell receptor beta chains were all obtained from the same sample, sequenced in a study of T cell responses to AZD1222 COVID-19 vaccine. Clones were sequenced by immunoSEQ multiplex PCR, and TCRdb holds only the in-frame ones, with some missing. The repertoire holds roughly 170,000 clones, with roughly 87% as singletons. This material consisted of peripheral blood, taken on day 0 of AZD1222 vaccination. The receptor set was obtained from an adult in good health.

This chain uses TRBV5-1 with TRBJ1-2, with D tentatively TRBD1 (5 bases). This CDR3 region has 14 residues. Looked up from germline, CDR1 is SGHRS and CDR2 is YFSETQ. V lost 4 bases to trimming and J lost 1 base, with 11 bases between them. The CDR3 DNA follows: TGCGCCAGCAGCGGCTGGGGCGGTAACTATGGCTACACCTTC. Translated: CASSGWGGNYGYTF.

The chain employs TRBV28 and TRBJ1-2; D is unclear. Trimming took off 3 bases at V and 4 bases at J, with 6 bases between the two ends. The CDR3 is 12 residues long. The germline V gene encodes CDR1 MDHEN and CDR2 SYDVKM. The CDR3 DNA reads TGTGCCAGCAGTTTGAACGTCTATGGCTACACCTTC. This translates into CASSLNVYGYTF.

For the CDR3, the DNA is TGTGCCAGCAGTGCCCCGACAGGGGTGAAAGAGACCCAGTACTTC. It codes for CASSAPTGVKETQYF. This sequence joins TRBV25-1 and TRBJ2-5; 8 nucleotides align to TRBD1. Per the germline V gene, CDR1 is MGHDK and CDR2 is SYGVNS. The CDR3 has 15 amino acids. V gave up 4 bases and J gave up 3 bases; unmatched junction bases: 7. Looking up the rest from reference TRBV25-1 and TRBJ2-5 gives the full variable domain: EADIYQTPRYLVIGTGKKITLECSQTMGHDKMYWYQQDPGMELHLIHYSYGVNSTEKGDLSSESTVSRIRTEHFPLTLESARPSHTSQYLCASSAPTGVKETQYFGPGTRLLVL.

The chain employs TRBV27 and TRBJ2-7, with 8 bases matching TRBD1. Germline CDR1 and CDR2: MNHEY and SMNVEV (reference sequence). The CDR3 sequence is 16 residues long. V trimming: 5 bases; J trimming: 5 bases; junction bases outside the gene matches: 14. The CDR3 region has the DNA TGTGCCAGCAGTCCAATAGACAGGGGACCCAGCAACGAGCAGTACTTC. It translates to CASSPIDRGPSNEQYF.

The chain employs TRBV14 and TRBJ2-1; no clear D gene. The CDR3 consists of 15 residues. Trimming took 1 base from V and 0 from J, leaving 7 bases between them. In germline, CDR1 is SGHDN, CDR2 FVKESK. The CDR3 DNA sequence: TGTGCCAGCAGCCAAGCAAGCCTCTCCTACAATGAGCAGTTCTTC. As protein: CASSQASLSYNEQFF. Full variable domain (rest looked up from reference TRBV14 and TRBJ2-1): EAGVTQFPSHSVIEKGQTVTLRCDPISGHDNLYWYRRVMGKEIKFLLHFVKESKQDESGMPNNRFLAERTGGTYSTLKVQPAELEDSGVYFCASSQASLSYNEQFFGPGTRLTVL.

The chain joins TRBV27 to TRBJ1-1; D may be TRBD1 (6 bases). The CDR3 is made up of 15 amino acids. Germline CDR1 MNHEY, CDR2 SMNVEV (reference sequence). V lost 4 bases to trimming and J lost 1 base, with 13 bases between them. The CDR3 region has the DNA TGTGCCAGCAGTTCCGCACAGGGCTGGAACACTGAAGCTTTCTTT. Encoded protein: CASSSAQGWNTEAFF.

This clone was detected a few times. The chain joins TRBV10-2 to TRBJ2-7; D not certain. The CDR3 has 13 residues. The V gene's germline CDR1 is WSHSY and CDR2 SAAADI. Trimming pared 4 bases from V and 2 bases from J, leaving 9 bases between. The DNA of the CDR3 is TGCGCCAGCAGTGTTTCTAGAGCCTACGAGCAGTACTTC. It translates to CASSVSRAYEQYF.

The CDR3 region has the DNA TGCAGTGCTAGTTGGGGTAGCGGGAGCTCCTACAATGAGCAGTTCTTC. Protein sequence: CSASWGSGSSYNEQFF. The chain employs TRBV20-1 and TRBJ2-1; 9 nucleotides line up with TRBD2. The CDR3 is made up of 16 amino acids. Per germline, CDR1 DFQATT and CDR2 SNEGSKA (reference sequence). With 3 bases clipped from V and 0 bases from J, the junction kept 6 bases outside the gene matches.

The rearrangement links TRBV30 to TRBJ2-3; perhaps TRBD1 as D (6 bases). Germline CDR1 reads GTSNPN; CDR2 reads SVGIG (reference sequence). This CDR3 is 16 amino acids long. V was cut by 1 base and J by 0 bases, with 14 bases left in between. CDR3 protein: CAWSDWGQPSTDTQYF. CDR3 DNA sequence: TGTGCCTGGAGTGACTGGGGGCAGCCTAGCACAGATACGCAGTATTTT. The full variable domain, rest sourced from reference TRBV30 and TRBJ2-3, is SQTIHQWPATLVQPVGSPLSLECTVEGTSNPNLYWYRQAAGRGLQLLFYSVGIGQISSEVPQNLSASRPQDRQFILSSKKLLLSDSGFYLCAWSDWGQPSTDTQYFGPGTRLTVL.

V and J are TRBV19 and TRBJ2-7; D possibly corresponds to TRBD2 (5 bases). V was pared by 9 bases and J by 0 bases, with 15 bases between. This CDR3 is built from 14 residues. Germline loops: CDR1 LNHDA, CDR2 SQIVND (reference sequence). The CDR3 nucleotides are TGTGCCAGCCGTCTAGCCCCGAGCTCCTACGAGCAGTACTTC. Protein sequence: CASRLAPSSYEQYF.

V and J are TRBV5-4 and TRBJ2-5; D uncertain. This CDR3 contains 14 residues. From germline, CDR1 is SGHNT and CDR2 YYREEE (reference sequence). Trimming took off 0 bases at V and 2 bases at J, with 8 bases between the two ends. The CDR3 loop reads CASSLVGFQETQYF. CDR3 nucleotide sequence: TGTGCCAGCAGCTTGGTGGGCTTTCAAGAGACCCAGTACTTC.

V gene TRBV19 combines with J gene TRBJ2-7; TRBD1 aligns across 9 bases. CDR1 and CDR2 from the germline V gene are LNHDA and SQIVND (reference sequence). The V segment lost 7 bases and the J segment 6 bases; nucleotides outside the gene matches: 7. CDR3 length equals 13 residues. This chain's CDR3 is CASKGTGSGEQYF. The CDR3 DNA reads TGTGCCAGTAAAGGGACAGGGTCTGGCGAGCAGTACTTC.

This clone was detected only once. The V gene is TRBV6-5, the J gene TRBJ2-7, with 7 bases that match TRBD2. Germline assignment: CDR1 MNHEY and CDR2 SVGAGI. V lost 6 bases and J lost 0; bases outside the gene matches: 5. The CDR3 consists of 14 residues. The CDR3: CASRREVGSYEQYF. Written as DNA, the CDR3 is TGTGCCAGCAGACGGGAGGTCGGCTCCTACGAGCAGTACTTC.

This chain uses TRBV7-9 with TRBJ2-4; the D gene is possibly TRBD2 (5 bases). Germline loops: CDR1 SEHNR, CDR2 FQNEAQ (reference sequence). V was clipped by 5 bases and J by 7 bases, with 12 bases between them. The CDR3 spans 13 residues. Here the CDR3 reads CASSPLASNIQYF. The CDR3 region has the DNA TGTGCCAGCAGCCCATTAGCGTCCAACATTCAGTACTTC.

V gene TRBV7-9 combines with J gene TRBJ1-5; D ambiguous. The V gene's germline CDR1 is SEHNR and CDR2 FQNEAQ (reference sequence). This CDR3 region has 14 residues. V was shortened by 2 bases and J by 3 bases, with 8 bases between the two germline ends. CDR3 amino acids: CASSLHGFNQPQHF. CDR3 sequence (DNA): TGTGCCAGCAGCTTACATGGGTTCAATCAGCCCCAGCATTTT.

This clone is a singleton in its sample. V and J are TRBV6-1 and TRBJ2-7; TRBD2 agrees at 8 bases. CDR1 and CDR2 (germline): MNHNS, SASEGT. This CDR3 region has 16 residues. The ends lost 4 bases at V and 4 bases at J; junction bases unmatched: 12. CDR3 in amino acids: CASSVSGGVALYEQYF. The CDR3 DNA is TGTGCCAGCAGTGTCTCCGGGGGGGTAGCGTTGTACGAGCAGTACTTC.

The V and J genes are TRBV6-5 and TRBJ1-2; D is unresolved. The ends were cut back, 8 bases at V and 7 bases at J, with 17 bases in the middle. Per germline, CDR1 MNHEY and CDR2 SVGAGI. This CDR3 has 13 residues. The CDR3 spells CASLTPGTGGYTF. The CDR3 bases are TGTGCCAGCCTAACCCCGGGAACGGGTGGCTACACCTTC.

This chain joins TRBV19 and TRBJ1-4; maybe TRBD1 (5 bases). The CDR3 is made up of 14 amino acids. Per the germline V gene, CDR1 is LNHDA and CDR2 is SQIVND (reference sequence). V was shortened by 4 bases and J by 7 bases, with 13 bases between the two germline ends. CDR3 DNA: TGTGCCAGTAGTAGATCCCAGGGTAGTGAAAAACTGTTTTTT. This sequence encodes CASSRSQGSEKLFF.

This clone was found a few times. This chain joins TRBV6-1 and TRBJ2-4, with D possibly being TRBD2 (6 bases). The length of the CDR3 is 15 residues. The V gene lost 2 bases and the J gene lost 3 bases, with 11 bases spanning the gap. Germline V gene data show CDR1 as MNHNS and CDR2 as SASEGT. CDR3 residues: CASSEYRTNKNIQYF. The DNA of the CDR3 is TGTGCCAGCAGTGAATATAGGACTAACAAAAACATTCAGTACTTC.

The rearrangement joins TRBV29-1 to TRBJ2-5; D not resolved. V lost 4 bases, J lost 1 base, and 4 bases lay in between. Germline CDR1 and CDR2: SQVTM and ANQGSEA. The CDR3 runs to 11 residues. Here the CDR3 reads CSVGPQETQYF. CDR3 coding DNA: TGCAGCGTTGGACCCCAAGAGACCCAGTACTTC.

V gene TRBV21-1 combines with J gene TRBJ2-7; TRBD1, the table's D call, lacks a check against the DNA. TRBV21-1 corresponds to a pseudogene. The CDR3 extends over 15 amino acids. This CDR3 reads CASTRQQGARGEQYF. CDR3 coding DNA: TGTGCCAGCACGCGCCAACAGGGGGCTAGAGGCGAGCAGTACTTC.

This sequence joins TRBV27 and TRBJ1-5, with D perhaps matching TRBD1 (6 bases). Per the germline V gene, CDR1 is MNHEY and CDR2 is SMNVEV (reference sequence). V was shortened by 3 bases and J by 3 bases, with 15 bases between the two germline ends. The CDR3 has 16 amino acids. In DNA form, the CDR3 reads TGTGCCAGCAGTTTTAGGGGGATACAGAACAATCAGCCCCAGCATTTT. This gives the protein CASSFRGIQNNQPQHF.

This clone was seen once. This chain joins TRBV5-6 and TRBJ1-2; the D is unclear. Germline V gives CDR1 SGHDT, CDR2 YYEEEE. V was clipped by 1 base and J by 1 base, with 14 bases between them. The CDR3 contains 16 residues. In DNA, the CDR3 is TGTGCCAGCAGCTTGTTGGGCAGGAATCATAACTATGGCTACACCTTC. Encoded protein: CASSLLGRNHNYGYTF.